A single sample gave rise to the 23 T cell receptor beta chains below, sequenced in a study of blood T cell repertoires in COVID-19 (dated by TCRdb to the early 2020s). The library came from the immunoSEQ multiplex PCR assay. The table comes from immuneACCESS by way of TCRdb, which keeps in-frame sequences with V and J called. Part of the clones is missing from these tables; in studies checked, under half for an unresolved V gene and the rest for unknown reasons. For this sample the table gives some 87,000 clones, of which roughly four fifths were detected only once. In total, the top ten clones hold roughly an eighth of the sample. The sequenced sample consisted of peripheral blood. Source of these receptors: a human donor in a cohort sampled during active COVID-19.

This clone has more than one count but fewer than ten. The chain uses TRBV6-5 and TRBJ2-1, with 8 bases that match TRBD1. Unmatched junction bases numbered 3, after V lost 5 bases and J lost 3 bases. Germline V gene data show CDR1 as MNHEY and CDR2 as SVGAGI. CDR3 length: 14 residues. CDR3 sequence reads: CASSPDRGYNEQFF. The DNA for the CDR3 is TGTGCCAGCAGTCCCGACAGGGGCTACAATGAGCAGTTCTTC.

V and J are TRBV7-2 and TRBJ1-2, with TRBD1 matching over 11 bases. Germline values: CDR1 SGHTA, CDR2 FQGNSA. Germline trimming cut 3 bases from V and 8 bases from J; bases unmatched to any gene: 8. The CDR3 covers 15 residues. The CDR3 here is CASSLRGQGVGGYTF. DNA for the CDR3: TGTGCCAGCAGCTTGAGGGGACAGGGGGTAGGGGGCTACACCTTC.

The J gene is TRBJ1-4, the V gene TRBV30, with 8 bases fitting TRBD1. The length of the CDR3 is 14 residues. CDR1 and CDR2 (germline): GTSNPN, SVGIG (reference sequence). The V and J ends lost 2 bases and 5 bases, in that order; junction bases with no gene match: 4. The CDR3 reads CAWSRDRINEKLFF. CDR3 sequence (DNA): TGTGCCTGGAGTAGGGACAGGATAAATGAAAAACTGTTTTTT.

This sequence joins TRBV7-9 and TRBJ2-7; TRBD2 might be the D (5 bases). CDR1 and CDR2 (germline): SEHNR, FQNEAQ (reference sequence). Trimming removed 5 bases at V and 5 bases at J, with 13 bases between. CDR3 length: 13 residues. The CDR3 spells CASSGGPADEQYF. CDR3 nucleotides: TGTGCCAGCAGCGGCGGGCCGGCCGACGAGCAGTACTTC. Drawing the rest from reference TRBV7-9 and TRBJ2-7, the complete variable domain is DTGVSQNPRHKITKRGQNVTFRCDPISEHNRLYWYRQTLGQGPEFLTYFQNEAQLEKSRLLSDRFSAERPKGSFSTLEIQRTEQGDSAMYLCASSGGPADEQYFGPGTRLTVT.

The genes are TRBV6-5 and TRBJ1-1, with D possibly being TRBD1 (6 bases). This CDR3 comprises 14 residues. V dropped 8 bases and J dropped 5 bases, with 18 bases sitting between them. The germline gives CDR1 MNHEY, CDR2 SVGAGI. The CDR3 reads CASQKPGAGTEAFF. CDR3 coding DNA: TGTGCCAGCCAAAAGCCAGGGGCGGGTACTGAAGCTTTCTTT.

The V call is TRBV2, the J call TRBJ1-6; 11 bases are a match to TRBD1. J lost 0 bases, V lost 4 bases, and 5 bases had no gene match. The CDR3 runs 18 residues. Germline V CDR1 and CDR2: SNHLY, FYNNEI. The CDR3 nucleotides read TGTGCCAGCAGTGGACGGGGACAGGGGGTCTCCTATAATTCACCCCTCCACTTT. It specifies CASSGRGQGVSYNSPLHF.

This clone was counted a few times. The chain uses TRBV5-6 and TRBJ2-6; D is possibly TRBD2 (5 bases). CDR1 is SGHDT, CDR2 YYEEEE, per germline. V was pared by 4 bases and J by 0 bases, with 8 bases between. This CDR3 has 15 amino acids. In nucleotides, the CDR3 is TGTGCCAGCAGCCACGGGGTCTCTGGGGCCAACGTCCTGACTTTC. Protein product: CASSHGVSGANVLTF. Full variable domain (missing parts from reference TRBV5-6 and TRBJ2-6): DAGVTQSPTHLIKTRGQQVTLRCSPKSGHDTVSWYQQALGQGPQFIFQYYEEEERQRGNFPDRFSGHQFPNYSSELNVNALLLGDSALYLCASSHGVSGANVLTFGAGSRLTVL.

This clone has a single count. This CDR3 reads CASSLQGTEAFF. In nucleotides, the CDR3 is TGTGCCAGCAGCCTGCAGGGAACTGAAGCTTTCTTT. The V and J genes are TRBV11-2 and TRBJ1-1; a possible D gene is TRBD1 (5 bases). The CDR3 covers 12 residues. With 5 bases removed from V and 5 bases from J, the gap between germline ends came to 9 bases. Germline V lookup: CDR1 SGHAT, CDR2 FQNNGV.

This clone turned up a few times. The chain couples TRBV30 to TRBJ2-2, with 15 nucleotides matching TRBD2. V was clipped by 5 bases and J by 5 bases; unmatched bases: 6. This CDR3 contains 16 residues. Germline assignment: CDR1 GTSNPN and CDR2 SVGIG (reference sequence). CDR3 nucleotide sequence: TGTGCCTGGGGAGGACTAGCGGGGGGGTGGACCGGGGAGCTGTTTTTT. This sequence encodes CAWGGLAGGWTGELFF.

The sample holds a few counts of this clone. This chain joins TRBV2 and TRBJ1-5; tentatively, D is TRBD1 (5 bases). CDR3 length: 15 residues. The ends were cut back, 3 bases at V and 2 bases at J, with 11 bases in the middle. In germline, CDR1 is SNHLY, CDR2 FYNNEI. The CDR3 region has the DNA TGTGCCAGCAGTGACCAGGGTGGGGGCAATCAGCCCCAGCATTTT. Translating gives CASSDQGGGNQPQHF.

This clone has just a few counts. The chain combines TRBV11-2 with TRBJ1-1; D is unresolved. With 0 bases removed from V and 2 bases from J, the gap between germline ends came to 7 bases. The germline V gene encodes CDR1 SGHAT and CDR2 FQNNGV. This CDR3 contains 14 residues. CDR3 region: CASSLELGNTEAFF. In DNA, the CDR3 is TGTGCCAGCAGCTTAGAGCTAGGAAACACTGAAGCTTTCTTT.

The rearrangement uses TRBV7-9 and TRBJ2-5; D unresolved. This CDR3 is built from 14 residues. Germline CDR1 is SEHNR and CDR2 is FQNEAQ (reference sequence). The V and J ends lost 1 base and 4 bases respectively, with 10 bases between them. CDR3 sequence: CASSLEPAVETQYF. The CDR3, as DNA: TGTGCCAGCAGCTTAGAGCCTGCCGTAGAGACCCAGTACTTC.

This sequence joins TRBV7-2 and TRBJ1-2; 7 bases are a match to TRBD1. J was trimmed by 0 bases and V by 5 bases; bases with no gene match: 6. Germline V gene data show CDR1 as SGHTA and CDR2 as FQGNSA. The CDR3 length is 15 residues. CDR3: CASSPNQGANYGYTF. The DNA for the CDR3 is TGTGCCAGCAGCCCCAACCAGGGGGCTAACTATGGCTACACCTTC.

In its sample, this clone was seen many times. The same CDR3 can be traced to other DNA sequences in this sample. The DNA for the CDR3 is TGTGCCAGCAGCCCCCGGACTAATGAAAAACTGTTTTTT. Its translation: CASSPRTNEKLFF. The genes are TRBV3-1 (or the pseudogene TRBV3-2) and TRBJ1-4; the D is unclear. V lost 4 bases, J lost 2 bases, and 5 bases lay in between. The CDR3 consists of 13 residues. The germline gives CDR1 LGHDT, CDR2 YNNKEL (reference sequence).

The chain has TRBV9 and TRBJ1-4, with a possible D match to TRBD1 (6 bases). CDR1 and CDR2 from the germline V gene are SGDLS and YYNGEE. This CDR3 has 16 amino acids. V lost 0 bases to trimming and J lost 8 bases, with 17 bases between them. The DNA for the CDR3 is TGTGCCAGCAGCGTAGTCGACAGGCCGCCCAACGAAAAACTGTTTTTT. This translates into CASSVVDRPPNEKLFF.

V gene TRBV2 combines with J gene TRBJ2-3; a possible D gene is TRBD2 (5 bases). Trimming stripped 7 bases from V and 2 bases from J, with 7 bases between. The CDR3 length is 12 residues. The germline gives CDR1 SNHLY, CDR2 FYNNEI. CDR3 sequence reads: CASKRATDTQYF. In DNA form, the CDR3 reads TGTGCCAGCAAGAGGGCCACAGATACGCAGTATTTT.

The V and J genes are TRBV5-1 and TRBJ1-1; 8 bases match TRBD1. CDR3 length equals 15 residues. V gave up 4 bases and J gave up 4 bases; unmatched junction bases: 9. Germline CDR1 and CDR2: SGHRS and YFSETQ. The CDR3 is CASSPRTGQSTEAFF. The CDR3 nucleotides are TGCGCCAGCAGCCCTAGGACAGGGCAGAGCACTGAAGCTTTCTTT.

The V call is TRBV6-5, the J call TRBJ1-6, with D uncertain. Germline CDR1 is MNHEY and CDR2 is SVGAGI. V was shortened by 0 bases and J by 8 bases, with 2 bases between the two germline ends. The CDR3 is made up of 12 amino acids. The CDR3 here is CASSYSDSPLHF. The CDR3 DNA reads as TGTGCCAGCAGTTACTCCGATTCACCCCTCCACTTT.

This clone showed up just once. The chain carries TRBV5-4 and TRBJ2-5; 10 positions agree with TRBD2. The CDR3 is 16 amino acids. CDR1 is SGHNT, CDR2 YYREEE, per germline (reference sequence). Trimming cost V 4 bases and J 4 bases; bases outside gene matches: 10. The CDR3: CASSRSLAGDGETQYF. The CDR3 nucleotides are TGTGCCAGCAGCCGGTCTCTAGCGGGGGATGGAGAGACCCAGTACTTC. Variable domain in full (rest from reference TRBV5-4 and TRBJ2-5): ETGVTQSPTHLIKTRGQQVTLRCSSQSGHNTVSWYQQALGQGPQFIFQYYREEENGRGNFPPRFSGLQFPNYSSELNVNALELDDSALYLCASSRSLAGDGETQYFGPGTRLLVL.

This clone was seen many times. One end of the junction fails to match germline, which may point to a read error. The chain recombines TRBV6-1 with TRBJ2-7; D might be TRBD2 (5 bases). The germline gives CDR1 MNHNS, CDR2 SASEGT. The CDR3 covers 14 residues. The CDR3 reads CASSEGGQPYEQYF. The CDR3, as DNA: TGTGCCAGCAGCGAAGGCGGGCAACCCTACGAGCAGTACTTC.

This clone was seen at least ten times. The genes are TRBV5-1 and TRBJ1-1; 8 bases agree with TRBD1. With 7 bases clipped from V and 1 base from J, the junction kept 6 bases outside the gene matches. This CDR3 comprises 14 residues. Germline V gene sequence: CDR1 SGHRS, CDR2 YFSETQ. CDR3 sequence reads: CASSTGGQNTEAFF. The CDR3 nucleotides read TGCGCCAGCTCTACAGGGGGTCAGAACACTGAAGCTTTCTTT.

The chain is built from TRBV15 and TRBJ2-1, with 7 nucleotides matching TRBD2. Germline V gene lookup returns CDR1 LNHNV and CDR2 YYDKDF (reference sequence). Germline trimming cut 0 bases from V and 8 bases from J; bases unmatched to any gene: 7. This CDR3 has 15 residues. This CDR3 reads CATSRDVQRGDEQFF. CDR3 coding DNA: TGTGCCACCAGCAGAGATGTCCAGCGGGGAGATGAGCAGTTCTTC.

J is TRBJ1-1 and V is TRBV6-5; D possibly corresponds to TRBD1 (5 bases). Trimming took 0 bases from V and 4 from J, leaving 9 bases between them. Germline V lookup: CDR1 MNHEY, CDR2 SVGAGI. The length of the CDR3 is 14 residues. CDR3 residues: CASSYSNGGTEAFF. The DNA for the CDR3 is TGTGCCAGCAGTTACTCCAACGGGGGCACTGAAGCTTTCTTT.